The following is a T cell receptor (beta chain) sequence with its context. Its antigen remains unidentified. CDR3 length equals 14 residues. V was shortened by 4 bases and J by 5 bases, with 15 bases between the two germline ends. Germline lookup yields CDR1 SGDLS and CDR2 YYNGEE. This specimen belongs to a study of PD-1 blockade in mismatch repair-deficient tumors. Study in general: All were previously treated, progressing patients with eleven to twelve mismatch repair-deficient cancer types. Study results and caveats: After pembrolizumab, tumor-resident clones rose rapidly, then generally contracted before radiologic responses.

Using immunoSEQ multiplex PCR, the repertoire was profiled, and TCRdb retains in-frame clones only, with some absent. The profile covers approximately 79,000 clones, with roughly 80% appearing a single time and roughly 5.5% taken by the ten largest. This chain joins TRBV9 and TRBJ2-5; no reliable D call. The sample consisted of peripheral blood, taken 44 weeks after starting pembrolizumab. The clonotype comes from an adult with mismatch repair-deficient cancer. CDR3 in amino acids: CASSQRVSGETQYF. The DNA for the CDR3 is TGTGCCAGCAGCCAGCGTGTTTCCGGGGAGACCCAGTACTTC.